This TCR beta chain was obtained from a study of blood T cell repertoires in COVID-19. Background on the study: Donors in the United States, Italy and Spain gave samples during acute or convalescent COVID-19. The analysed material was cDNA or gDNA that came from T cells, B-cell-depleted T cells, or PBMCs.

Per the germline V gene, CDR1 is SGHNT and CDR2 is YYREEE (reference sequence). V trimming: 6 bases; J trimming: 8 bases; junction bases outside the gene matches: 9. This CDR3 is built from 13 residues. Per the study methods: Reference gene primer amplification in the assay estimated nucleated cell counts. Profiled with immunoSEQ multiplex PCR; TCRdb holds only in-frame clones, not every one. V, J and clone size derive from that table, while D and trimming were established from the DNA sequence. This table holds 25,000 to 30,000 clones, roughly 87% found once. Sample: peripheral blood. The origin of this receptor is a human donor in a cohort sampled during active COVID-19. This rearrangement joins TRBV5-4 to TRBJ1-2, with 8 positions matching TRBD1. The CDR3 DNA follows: TGTGCCAGCACCTCCTACAGGGGGGAGGGCTACACCTTC. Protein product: CASTSYRGEGYTF.